These 14 T cell receptor beta chains came from one sample sequenced in a study of blood T cell repertoires in COVID-19. The method was immunoSEQ multiplex PCR; TCRdb's version includes in-frame clones alone and lacks a portion of them. The data contain 340,000 or so clones, roughly 84% of them singletons. What was sequenced was peripheral blood. Source of these receptors: a man in his fifties or sixties with active or convalescent COVID-19.

This clone showed up just once. The CDR3 DNA reads TGTGCCAGCAGCCAAGATTACAACTCCTACGAGCAGTACTTC. Its translation is CASSQDYNSYEQYF. The chain has TRBV14 and TRBJ2-7; D is uncertain. The CDR3 has 14 residues. Trimming removed 0 bases at V and 0 bases at J, with 6 bases between. Germline assignment: CDR1 SGHDN and CDR2 FVKESK.

The V call is TRBV6-5, the J call TRBJ2-1, with 11 nucleotides matching TRBD1. Germline assignment: CDR1 MNHEY and CDR2 SVGAGI. V gave up 5 bases and J gave up 3 bases; unmatched junction bases: 3. The CDR3 runs to 15 residues. For the CDR3, the DNA is TGTGCCAGCAGTCGGGACAGGGGGATCTACAATGAGCAGTTCTTC. The encoded protein is CASSRDRGIYNEQFF.

The gene calls are TRBV7-2 and TRBJ2-3; a possible D gene is TRBD2 (6 bases). With 9 bases removed from V and 8 bases from J, the gap between germline ends came to 24 bases. This CDR3 spans 15 amino acids. The germline CDR1 and CDR2 sequences are SGHTA and FQGNSA. The CDR3 protein is CASKGDSLLLGTQYF. The CDR3 region has the DNA TGTGCCAGTAAAGGGGACTCCTTGCTTTTGGGTACGCAGTATTTT. Based on the CDR3 plus reference TRBV7-2 and TRBJ2-3, the full variable domain is GAGVSQSPSNKVTEKGKDVELRCDPISGHTALYWYRQSLGQGLEFLIYFQGNSAPDKSGLPSDRFSAERTGGSVSTLTIQRTQQEDSAVYLCASKGDSLLLGTQYFGPGTRLTVL.

This rearrangement joins TRBV2 to TRBJ2-7, with D possibly being TRBD1 (5 bases). Germline V gene lookup returns CDR1 SNHLY and CDR2 FYNNEI. V was trimmed by 4 bases and J by 9 bases, leaving 19 bases between them. The CDR3 is 14 amino acids. The CDR3: CASSAGPQDAGQYF. The CDR3 bases are TGTGCCAGCAGTGCAGGGCCCCAGGACGCAGGGCAGTACTTC.

The chain is built from TRBV11-2 and TRBJ2-5, with 8 positions matching TRBD1. J lost 4 bases, V lost 5 bases, and 9 bases had no gene match. Germline CDR1 is SGHAT and CDR2 is FQNNGV. The CDR3 is 15 amino acids. Written as DNA, the CDR3 is TGTGCCAGCAGCAAACAAGCGACAGGGGTAGAGACCCAGTACTTC. This sequence encodes CASSKQATGVETQYF.

The genes are TRBV7-9 and TRBJ1-1; maybe TRBD1 (5 bases). V lost 3 bases and J lost 3, with 11 bases in between. The CDR3 is made up of 14 amino acids. From germline, CDR1 is SEHNR and CDR2 FQNEAQ (reference sequence). DNA of the CDR3: TGTGCCAGCAGCTTTAGCGGGGCCGACACTGAAGCTTTCTTT. Its translation: CASSFSGADTEAFF.

The chain's CDR3 is CASSSLANEQYF. The CDR3 DNA is TGCGCCAGCAGCAGCTTAGCCAACGAGCAGTACTTC. This rearrangement joins TRBV5-1 to TRBJ2-7, with no clear D. The CDR3 is 12 amino acids. The germline V gene has CDR1 SGHRS and CDR2 YFSETQ. The germline V and J ends were trimmed by 4 bases and 5 bases, with 10 bases remaining between them.

The rearrangement joins TRBV5-1 to TRBJ1-6; D possibly corresponds to TRBD1 (6 bases). Between the trimmed V and J ends, which lost 0 bases and 6 bases, there was a span of 13 bases. The CDR3 runs to 16 residues. The germline V gene has CDR1 SGHRS and CDR2 YFSETQ. This CDR3 is CASSLEMGRGNSPLHF. In DNA form, the CDR3 reads TGCGCCAGCAGCTTGGAGATGGGCAGGGGTAATTCACCCCTCCACTTT.

This sequence joins TRBV24-1 and TRBJ1-2, with TRBD1 identical over 10 bases. This CDR3 is built from 15 residues. Germline V gene lookup returns CDR1 KGHDR and CDR2 SFDVKD. V lost 1 base and J lost 8; bases outside the gene matches: 6. The CDR3 sequence is CATSDLPGQGKGYTF. CDR3 bases: TGTGCCACCAGTGATTTACCGGGACAGGGGAAAGGCTACACCTTC.

The chain has TRBV11-1 and TRBJ1-2; weak D call: TRBD1 (6 bases). Germline CDR1 is SGHAT and CDR2 is FQDESV (reference sequence). V was shortened by 4 bases and J by 7 bases, with 10 bases between the two germline ends. The CDR3 sequence is 12 residues long. CDR3 sequence: CASSSQGTGYTF. DNA of the CDR3: TGTGCCAGCAGCTCCCAGGGGACTGGCTACACCTTC.

The J gene is TRBJ1-6, the V gene TRBV30; TRBD1 is a possible D gene (5 bases). CDR1 GTSNPN and CDR2 SVGIG come from the germline V gene (reference sequence). The V gene lost 8 bases and the J gene lost 8 bases, with 19 bases spanning the gap. The CDR3 sequence is 14 residues long. CDR3 protein: CALGTLLGDSPLHF. CDR3 bases: TGTGCCCTAGGGACTCTTTTGGGGGATTCACCCCTCCACTTT. Drawing the rest from reference TRBV30 and TRBJ1-6, the complete variable domain is SQTIHQWPATLVQPVGSPLSLECTVEGTSNPNLYWYRQAAGRGLQLLFYSVGIGQISSEVPQNLSASRPQDRQFILSSKKLLLSDSGFYLCALGTLLGDSPLHFGNGTRLTVT.

Only one count was recorded for this clone. V usage is TRBV2 and J usage is TRBJ1-5, with TRBD1 identical over 10 bases. V lost 11 bases and J lost 5; bases outside the gene matches: 15. The CDR3 contains 16 residues. Per the germline V gene, CDR1 is SNHLY and CDR2 is FYNNEI. CDR3: CASDRGLTAIDQPQHF. The DNA for the CDR3 is TGTGCCTCCGACAGGGGGCTTACCGCGATCGATCAGCCCCAGCATTTT.

Note on this clone: This sample includes further DNA sequences coding for the same CDR3. In nucleotides, the CDR3 is TGCGCCAGCAGCCCGGGACAGGACCAGCCCCAGCATTTT. This encodes CASSPGQDQPQHF. The chain joins TRBV5-1 to TRBJ1-5; 8 bases match TRBD1. This CDR3 is built from 13 residues. With 4 bases clipped from V and 7 bases from J, the junction kept 4 bases outside the gene matches. CDR1 and CDR2 (germline): SGHRS, YFSETQ.

The V gene is TRBV7-6, the J gene TRBJ2-7; 9 nucleotides line up with TRBD1. Germline CDR1 reads SGHVS; CDR2 reads FNYEAQ. J was trimmed by 3 bases and V by 4 bases; bases with no gene match: 10. This CDR3 region has 16 residues. For the CDR3, the DNA is TGTGCCAGCAGCTCCAAGACAGGGGGATTTAGCTACGAGCAGTACTTC. Translated, it gives CASSSKTGGFSYEQYF. Full variable domain (missing parts from reference TRBV7-6 and TRBJ2-7): GAGVSQSPRYKVTKRGQDVALRCDPISGHVSLYWYRQALGQGPEFLTYFNYEAQQDKSGLPNDRFSAERPEGSISTLTIQRTEQRDSAMYRCASSSKTGGFSYEQYFGPGTRLTVT.